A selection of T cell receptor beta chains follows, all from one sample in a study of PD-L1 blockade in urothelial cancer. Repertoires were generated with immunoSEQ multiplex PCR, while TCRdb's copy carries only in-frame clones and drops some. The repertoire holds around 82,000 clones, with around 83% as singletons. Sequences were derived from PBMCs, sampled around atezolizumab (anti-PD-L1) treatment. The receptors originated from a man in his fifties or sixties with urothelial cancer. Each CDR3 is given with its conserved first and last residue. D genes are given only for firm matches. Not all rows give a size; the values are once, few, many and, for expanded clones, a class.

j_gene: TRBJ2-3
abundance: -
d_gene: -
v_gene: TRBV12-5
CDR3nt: TGTGCTAGTGGTTTGGTTCTTCAGGCGGGTCCCCGATACACAGATACGCAGTATTTT
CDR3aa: CASGLVLQAGPRYTDTQYF

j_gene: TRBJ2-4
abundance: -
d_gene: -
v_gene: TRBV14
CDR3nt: TGTGCCAGCAGCCAAGAAGGTGGGGGGGCCAAAAACATTCAGTACTTC
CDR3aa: CASSQEGGGAKNIQYF

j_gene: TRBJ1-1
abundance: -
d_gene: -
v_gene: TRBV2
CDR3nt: TGTGCCAGCAGACCATCTAGCGGGTACACTGAAGCTTTCTTT
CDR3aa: CASRPSSGYTEAFF

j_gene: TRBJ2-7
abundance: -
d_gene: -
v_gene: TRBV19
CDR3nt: TGTGCCAGTAGAGCGACAGCGACCCTCTACGAGCAGTACTTC
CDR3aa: CASRATATLYEQYF

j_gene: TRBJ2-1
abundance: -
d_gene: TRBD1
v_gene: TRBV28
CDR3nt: TGTGCCAGCAGGGGACCCGGGACAGGGGGCAATGAGCAGTTCTTC
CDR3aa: CASRGPGTGGNEQFF

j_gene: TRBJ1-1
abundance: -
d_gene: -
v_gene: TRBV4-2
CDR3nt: TGTGCCAGCAGCCAAGATAGATCGAACACTGAAGCTTTCTTT
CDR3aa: CASSQDRSNTEAFF

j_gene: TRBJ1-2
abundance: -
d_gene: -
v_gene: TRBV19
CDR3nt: TGTGCCAGTAGTGGCCCAGGCAGAGGCTACACCTTC
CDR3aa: CASSGPGRGYTF

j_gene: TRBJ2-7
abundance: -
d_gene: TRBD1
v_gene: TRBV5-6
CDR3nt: TGTGCCAGCAGCTTGTGGGACAGCTCCTACGAGCAGTACTTC
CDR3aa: CASSLWDSSYEQYF

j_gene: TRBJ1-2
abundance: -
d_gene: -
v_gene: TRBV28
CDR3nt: TGTGCCAGCGCAACTAGTTGGAACTATGGCTACACCTTC
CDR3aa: CASATSWNYGYTF

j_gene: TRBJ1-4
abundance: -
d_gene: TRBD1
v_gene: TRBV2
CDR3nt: TGTGCCAGCAGTGCCGACAGGGATGAAAAACTGTTTTTT
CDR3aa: CASSADRDEKLFF

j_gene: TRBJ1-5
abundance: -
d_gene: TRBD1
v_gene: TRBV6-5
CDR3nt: TGTGCCAGCAGTTCCGACAGGGTGGGCAATCAGCCCCAGCATTTT
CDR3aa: CASSSDRVGNQPQHF

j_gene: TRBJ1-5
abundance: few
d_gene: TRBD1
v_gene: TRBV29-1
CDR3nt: TGCAGCGTCCAGACAGGGGGGAGACAGCCCCAGCATTTT
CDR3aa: CSVQTGGRQPQHF

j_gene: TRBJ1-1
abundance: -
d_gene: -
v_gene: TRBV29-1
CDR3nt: TGCAGCGTCACGAAGGGAGGGACGACCACTGAAGCTTTCTTT
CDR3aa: CSVTKGGTTTEAFF

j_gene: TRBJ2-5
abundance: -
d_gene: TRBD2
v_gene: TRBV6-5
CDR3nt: TGTGCCAGCAGTTACTCGAGGCGGGGGTGGAGCGAGACCCAGTACTTC
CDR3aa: CASSYSRRGWSETQYF

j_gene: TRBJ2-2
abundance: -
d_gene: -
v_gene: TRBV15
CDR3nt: TGTGCCACCAGCAGCCCCTACCAGGGGAGCACCGGGGAGCTGTTTTTT
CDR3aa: CATSSPYQGSTGELFF

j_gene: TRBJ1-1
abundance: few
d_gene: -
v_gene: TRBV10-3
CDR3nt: TGTGCCATCAGTGAGCAAAGATTCCCACTTGAAGCTTTCTTT
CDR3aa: CAISEQRFPLEAFF

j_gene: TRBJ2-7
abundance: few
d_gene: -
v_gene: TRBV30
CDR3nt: TGTGCCTGGAGTGCTCGGAGGGCCGCCCTCGGGGCGTACTTC
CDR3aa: CAWSARRAALGAYF

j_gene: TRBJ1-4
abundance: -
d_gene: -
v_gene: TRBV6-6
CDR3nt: TGTGCCAGCAGGGGCCAGCTAATTGCAACTAATGAAAAACTGTTTTTT
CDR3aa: CASRGQLIATNEKLFF

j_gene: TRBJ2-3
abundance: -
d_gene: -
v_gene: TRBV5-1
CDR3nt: TGCGCCAGCAGCTTGGACGGTGAGTCGGGTACGCAGTATTTT
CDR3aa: CASSLDGESGTQYF

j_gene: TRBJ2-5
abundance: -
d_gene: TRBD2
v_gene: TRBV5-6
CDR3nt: TGTGCCAGCAGCGACCTAGCGGGAGAAGAGACCCAGTACTTC
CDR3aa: CASSDLAGEETQYF

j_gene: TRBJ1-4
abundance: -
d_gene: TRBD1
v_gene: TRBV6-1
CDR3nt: TGTGCCAGCAGTGAATCAGGGGGGAATGAAAAACTGTTTTTT
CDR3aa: CASSESGGNEKLFF

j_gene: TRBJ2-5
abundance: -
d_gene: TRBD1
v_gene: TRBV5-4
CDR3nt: TGTGCCAGCAGCTCTGGACAGGGAACAGAGACCCAGTACTTC
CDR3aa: CASSSGQGTETQYF

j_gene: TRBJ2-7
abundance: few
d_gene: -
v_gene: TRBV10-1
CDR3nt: TGCGCCAGCAGTGCCCAGTCCGCTTTGCACGAGCAGTACTTC
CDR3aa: CASSAQSALHEQYF

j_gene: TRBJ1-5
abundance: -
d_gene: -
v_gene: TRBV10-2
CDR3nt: TGCGCCAGCAGTGAGGAGGGATTGGGCAATCAGCCCCAGCATTTT
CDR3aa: CASSEEGLGNQPQHF

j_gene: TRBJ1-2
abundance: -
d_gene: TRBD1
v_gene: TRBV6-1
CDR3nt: TGTGCCAGCAGTGAAGTTAGGAGGGGGCATGGCTACACCTTC
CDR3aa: CASSEVRRGHGYTF

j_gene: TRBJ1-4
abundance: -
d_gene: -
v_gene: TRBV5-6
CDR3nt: TGTGCCAGCAGCTTGTTTAGGGGGACCAGCGGTGAAAAACTGTTTTTT
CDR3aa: CASSLFRGTSGEKLFF

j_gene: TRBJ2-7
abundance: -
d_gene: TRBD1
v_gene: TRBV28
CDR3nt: TGTGCCAGCAGAGGACAGGGGGCGACCTACGAGCAGTACTTC
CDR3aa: CASRGQGATYEQYF

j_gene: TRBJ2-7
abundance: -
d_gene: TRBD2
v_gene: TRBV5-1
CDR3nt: TGCGCCAGCAGTGTTTCGGCGGGAGTTGGTTACGAGCAGTACTTC
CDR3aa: CASSVSAGVGYEQYF

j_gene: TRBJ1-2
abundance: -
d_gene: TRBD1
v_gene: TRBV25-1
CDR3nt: TGTGCCAGCAGTGAAGGGACAGGGGCTAACTATGGCTACACCTTC
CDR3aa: CASSEGTGANYGYTF

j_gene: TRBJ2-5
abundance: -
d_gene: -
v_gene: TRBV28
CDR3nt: TGTGCCAGCAGTCCTCCTGCGCGGAGCGTGGGGACCCAGTACTTC
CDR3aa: CASSPPARSVGTQYF

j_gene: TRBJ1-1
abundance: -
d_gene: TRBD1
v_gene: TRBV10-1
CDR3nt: TGCGCCAGCCGAGGACAGGGGGACACTGAAGCTTTCTTT
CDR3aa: CASRGQGDTEAFF

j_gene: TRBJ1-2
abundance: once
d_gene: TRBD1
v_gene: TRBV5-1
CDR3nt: TGCGCCAGCAGCTTGGCCGGTGGACAGGGAGCTAACTATGGCTACACCTTC
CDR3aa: CASSLAGGQGANYGYTF

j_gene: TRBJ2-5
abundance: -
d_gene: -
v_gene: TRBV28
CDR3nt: TGTGCCAGCAGTTTGGGTGGGGGCGGAAAAGAGACCCAGTACTTC
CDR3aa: CASSLGGGGKETQYF

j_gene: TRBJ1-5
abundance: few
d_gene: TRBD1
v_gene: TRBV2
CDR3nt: TGTGCCAGCAGTGTTTACAGGGGGCAACAGCCCCAGCATTTT
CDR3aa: CASSVYRGQQPQHF

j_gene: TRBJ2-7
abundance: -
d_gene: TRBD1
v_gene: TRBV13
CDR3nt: TGTGCCAGCAGCCCGGGACAGCCAACCTACGAGCAGTACTTC
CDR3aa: CASSPGQPTYEQYF

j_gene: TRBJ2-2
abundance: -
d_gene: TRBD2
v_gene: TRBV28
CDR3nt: TGTGCCAGCAGTCCACGGACTAGCGGAAAGAACACCGGGGAGCTGTTTTTT
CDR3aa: CASSPRTSGKNTGELFF

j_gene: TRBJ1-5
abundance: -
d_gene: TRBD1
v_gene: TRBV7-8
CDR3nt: TGTGCCAGCAGCTTAGAAACAGGGGGGGATCAGCCCCAGCATTTT
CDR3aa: CASSLETGGDQPQHF

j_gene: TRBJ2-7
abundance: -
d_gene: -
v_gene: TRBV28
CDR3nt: TGTGCCAGCAGTTTAGGCCGCTACGAGCAGTACTTC
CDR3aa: CASSLGRYEQYF

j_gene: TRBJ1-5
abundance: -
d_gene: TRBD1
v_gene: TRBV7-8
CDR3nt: TGTGCCAGCAGCTCGGGACAGGGGTATAGCAATCAGCCCCAGCATTTT
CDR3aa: CASSSGQGYSNQPQHF

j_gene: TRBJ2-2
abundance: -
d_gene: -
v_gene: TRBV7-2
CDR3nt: TGTGCCAGCAGCCCTACCGGGACAACGAACACCGGGGAGCTGTTTTTT
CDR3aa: CASSPTGTTNTGELFF

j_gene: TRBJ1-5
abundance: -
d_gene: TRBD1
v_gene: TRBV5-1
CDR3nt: TGCGCCAGCAGCCCTGGACAGGGCAATCAGCCCCAGCATTTT
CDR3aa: CASSPGQGNQPQHF

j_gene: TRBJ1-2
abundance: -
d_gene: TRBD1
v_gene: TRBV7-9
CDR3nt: TGTGCCAGCAGCTTAGAGGACAGGGTACGCTATGGCTACACCTTC
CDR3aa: CASSLEDRVRYGYTF

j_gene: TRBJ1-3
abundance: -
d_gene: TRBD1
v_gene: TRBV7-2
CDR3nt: TGTGCCAGCAGCCGACACACAGGGGGCTCTGGAAACACCATATATTTT
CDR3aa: CASSRHTGGSGNTIYF

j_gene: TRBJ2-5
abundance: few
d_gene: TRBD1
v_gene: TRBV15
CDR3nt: TGTGCCACCAGCACCACGGGACAGGGGGATATGAAGACCCAGTACTTC
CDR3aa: CATSTTGQGDMKTQYF

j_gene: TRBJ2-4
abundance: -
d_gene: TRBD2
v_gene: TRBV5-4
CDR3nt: TGTGCCAGCAGCCAGGAGACTAGCGGGGGGAGGAACGGGGTTCAGTACTTC
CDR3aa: CASSQETSGGRNGVQYF

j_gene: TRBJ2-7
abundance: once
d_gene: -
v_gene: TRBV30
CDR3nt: TGTGCCTGGAGCCCTCGGGTGGAGCAGTACTTC
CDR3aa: CAWSPRVEQYF

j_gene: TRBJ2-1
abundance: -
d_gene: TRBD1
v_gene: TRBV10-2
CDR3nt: TGCGCCAGCAGGGAAATACAGGGGGCCCGTTTCAATGAGCAGTTCTTC
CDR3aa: CASREIQGARFNEQFF

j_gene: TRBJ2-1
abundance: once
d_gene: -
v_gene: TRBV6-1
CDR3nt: TGTGCCAGCAGCGAGGTAAATGAGCAGTTCTTC
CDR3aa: CASSEVNEQFF

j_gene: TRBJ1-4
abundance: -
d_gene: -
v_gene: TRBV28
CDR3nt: TGTGCCATCAATTCAGGGGTGGGTGAAAAACTGTTTTTT
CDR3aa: CAINSGVGEKLFF

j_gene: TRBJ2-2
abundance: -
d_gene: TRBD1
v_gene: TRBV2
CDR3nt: TGTGCCAGCAGACAGGACAGGGGATTGAACACCGGGGAGCTGTTTTTT
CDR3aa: CASRQDRGLNTGELFF

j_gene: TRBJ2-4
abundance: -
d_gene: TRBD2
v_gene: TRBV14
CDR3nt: TGTGCCAGCAGCCAAGATCCTGGGGGACTAGCGGGAGGTAACATTCAGTACTTC
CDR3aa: CASSQDPGGLAGGNIQYF

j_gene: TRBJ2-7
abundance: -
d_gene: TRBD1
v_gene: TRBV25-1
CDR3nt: TGTGCCAGCTCGGACAGGGGCCACGAGCAGTACTTC
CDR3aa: CASSDRGHEQYF